Listed below are T cell receptor beta chains from one sample, sequenced in a study of shared clonotypes between healthy human individuals. The method was immunoSEQ multiplex PCR; TCRdb's version includes in-frame clones alone and lacks a portion of them. The repertoire holds around 1,900,000 clones, with roughly 93% as singletons. The sequenced material came from naive CD8+ T cells from PBMCs. Receptors originate from a man aged 18 to 29 in good health. Some clones in this sample may be carry-over from other donors' samples. The CDR3 runs from the conserved cysteine through the conserved F or W. D genes are given only for firm matches. Clone size is given for some rows only: seen once, a few or many times, or a class if the clone is expanded.

j_gene,abundance,v_gene,d_gene,CDR3nt,CDR3aa
TRBJ2-7,NA,TRBV7-9,NA,TGTGCCAGCAGCTTAGCGGGCCTAACTCCCGGCTCCTACGAGCAGTACTTC,CASSLAGLTPGSYEQYF
TRBJ1-2,NA,TRBV27,NA,TGTGCCAGCAGTTTATCCCGGGGATTCTATGGCTACACCTTC,CASSLSRGFYGYTF
TRBJ2-7,NA,TRBV28,TRBD1,TGTGCCAGCAGTCATCCGGGACAGGGGGTTTACGAGCAGTACTTC,CASSHPGQGVYEQYF
TRBJ2-7,NA,TRBV7-3,TRBD1,TGTGCCAGCAGCCCACACGACAGGGGACGTCAAGAGCAGTACTTC,CASSPHDRGRQEQYF
TRBJ1-4,NA,TRBV27,NA,TGTGCCAGCAGTTTATCTATTAGACCTTCAACTAATGAAAAACTGTTTTTT,CASSLSIRPSTNEKLFF
TRBJ2-1,NA,TRBV16,TRBD2,TGTGCCAGCAGCCGGACTAGCGCTTACAATGAGCAGTTCTTC,CASSRTSAYNEQFF
TRBJ1-2,NA,TRBV7-8,TRBD1,TGTGCCAGCAGCCTACGACCGACAGGGTACTATGGCTACACCTTC,CASSLRPTGYYGYTF
TRBJ1-1,NA,TRBV7-2,NA,TGTGCCAGCAGCTTAGTAGCGCAGGCGAACACTGAAGCTTTCTTT,CASSLVAQANTEAFF
TRBJ1-2,NA,TRBV25-1,TRBD1,TGTGCCAGCAGTGAAACCATTACAGGGGGGAACTATGGCTACACCTTC,CASSETITGGNYGYTF
TRBJ2-1,NA,TRBV5-1,NA,TGCGCCAGCAGCTTGTGGGTTAGGGGGAATGAGCAGTTCTTC,CASSLWVRGNEQFF
TRBJ2-7,NA,TRBV6-5,NA,TGTGCCAGCAGTTACCGGGAAACCCGCTCCTACGAGCAGTACTTC,CASSYRETRSYEQYF
TRBJ1-5,NA,TRBV4-1,NA,TGCGCCAGCAGCCAAGTACTCAGCCCCGGTCAGCCCCAGCATTTT,CASSQVLSPGQPQHF
TRBJ2-1,NA,TRBV19,NA,TGTGCCAGTAGTATCGGCGGGAATGCCTACAATGAGCAGTTCTTC,CASSIGGNAYNEQFF
TRBJ2-7,NA,TRBV19,NA,TGTGCCAGTAGTGGGCGCCCTTCCTACGAGCAGTACTTC,CASSGRPSYEQYF
TRBJ2-7,NA,TRBV10-3,TRBD1,TGTGCCATCAGTGAATCGGACAGGGGTCCATACGAGCAGTACTTC,CAISESDRGPYEQYF
TRBJ2-7,NA,TRBV7-2,NA,TGTGCCAGCAGCTTAAGAGGCAGCCCTTACACCTACGAGCAGTACTTC,CASSLRGSPYTYEQYF
TRBJ2-7,once,TRBV7-2,NA,TGTGCCAGCAGCTTAGTAGGGGGAGGTTGGTACGAGCAGTACTTC,CASSLVGGGWYEQYF
TRBJ2-2,NA,TRBV28,NA,TGTGCCAGCAGTCGTCCCCCGACACAGAACACCGGGGAGCTGTTTTTT,CASSRPPTQNTGELFF
TRBJ1-5,NA,TRBV6-5,NA,TGTGCCAGCAGTTACGGGGGGGCTTGGGGCAATCAGCCCCAGCATTTT,CASSYGGAWGNQPQHF
TRBJ1-5,NA,TRBV5-5,TRBD1,TGTGCCAGCAGCTTCTTCGGGACAGGGGCCGGCCATCAGCCCCAGCATTTT,CASSFFGTGAGHQPQHF
TRBJ2-3,NA,TRBV7-9,NA,TGTGCCAGCAGCTACCCTCTCCTCACGGGGGATACGCAGTATTTT,CASSYPLLTGDTQYF
TRBJ1-5,once,TRBV4-1,TRBD1,TGCGCCAGCAGCGACAGGGACAGGGGCCAGCCCCAGCATTTT,CASSDRDRGQPQHF
TRBJ2-2,NA,TRBV27,NA,TGTGCCAGCAGTTTACTGGTGGGCCAGAACACCGGGGAGCTGTTTTTT,CASSLLVGQNTGELFF
TRBJ2-2,NA,TRBV28,NA,TGTGCCAGCAGTTTCGCTTTGAACACCGGGGAGCTGTTTTTT,CASSFALNTGELFF
TRBJ2-7,NA,TRBV4-1,NA,TGCGCCAGCAGCCAAGACCCCGAATCCGGGGGCACCTACGAGCAGTACTTC,CASSQDPESGGTYEQYF
TRBJ2-1,NA,TRBV7-9,TRBD2,TGTGCCAGCTCTCCCTTCGGGCTAGCGGGGAACAATGAGCAGTTCTTC,CASSPFGLAGNNEQFF
TRBJ1-2,NA,TRBV30,TRBD1,TGTGCCTGGAGCGTCGACAGGGCGGCTGGCTACACCTTC,CAWSVDRAAGYTF
TRBJ2-1,many,TRBV10-1,NA,TGCGCCAGCAGTGATGTGCGGGAAGCCCCTTACAATGAGCAGTTCTTC,CASSDVREAPYNEQFF
TRBJ2-7,NA,TRBV27,NA,TGTGCCAGCAGTTTGGTGTTGGGAGTAGGGGCCTACGAGCAGTACTTC,CASSLVLGVGAYEQYF
TRBJ2-7,NA,TRBV5-8,NA,TGTGCCAGTGGGGTTACGACCTACGAGCAGTACTTC,CASGVTTYEQYF
TRBJ2-3,NA,TRBV2,NA,TGTGCCAGCCTCCCCCAGGGTTTTAAGACAGATACGCAGTATTTT,CASLPQGFKTDTQYF
TRBJ2-5,NA,TRBV28,NA,TGTGCCAGCAGTCCGGCGCCCAGCGATGGGACCCAGTACTTC,CASSPAPSDGTQYF
TRBJ2-5,NA,TRBV7-9,NA,TGTGCCAGCAGCTTGTTAGGGAACAACCAAGAGACCCAGTACTTC,CASSLLGNNQETQYF
TRBJ1-5,NA,TRBV19,TRBD1,TGTGCCAGTGTGGACAGGACAGCCCCGCTCAATCAGCCCCAGCATTTT,CASVDRTAPLNQPQHF
TRBJ1-2,once,TRBV5-1,NA,TGCGCCAGCAGCTTGGCATGGGGGAACAGGGAAACAGACTATGGCTACACCTTC,CASSLAWGNRETDYGYTF
TRBJ1-2,NA,TRBV13,NA,TGTGCCAGCAGCTTAGGGGGGAATGGCTACACCTTC,CASSLGGNGYTF
TRBJ1-5,NA,TRBV28,NA,TGTGCCAGCAGTTTTGAGGGGATTAATCAGCCCCAGCATTTT,CASSFEGINQPQHF
TRBJ2-1,NA,TRBV10-3,TRBD2,TGTGCCATCAGTGAGTCGGCTAGCGGGACTTACAATGAGCAGTTCTTC,CAISESASGTYNEQFF
TRBJ1-5,NA,TRBV19,NA,TGTGCCAGTAGTGAAAGGTGGGTAGGTCAGCCCCAGCATTTT,CASSERWVGQPQHF
TRBJ2-7,NA,TRBV27,TRBD1,TGTGCCAGCAGTTTAGAGTCAGGGGGCAGGGAGCAGTACTTC,CASSLESGGREQYF
TRBJ1-5,few,TRBV14,NA,TGTGCCAGCAGCCAAACCGGAGTCGGGCCCCAGCATTTT,CASSQTGVGPQHF
TRBJ2-1,NA,TRBV27,TRBD2,TGTGCCAGCAGCTGGGGACTAGCGGGAGGGGCGGCTGAGCAGTTCTTC,CASSWGLAGGAAEQFF
TRBJ2-7,NA,TRBV11-2,NA,TGTGCCAGCAGCCCGGGGTGGCATTCTTTCTCCTACGAGCAGTACTTC,CASSPGWHSFSYEQYF
TRBJ2-7,NA,TRBV10-3,NA,TGTGCCATCAGTGAGGCAGGGGTCTACGAGCAGTACTTC,CAISEAGVYEQYF
TRBJ2-3,NA,TRBV13,TRBD2,TGTGCCAGCAGCTCCCGGGAGCCAACTACCGAGTTAGCGGGGCCGTGGCAGTATTTT,CASSSREPTTELAGPWQYF
TRBJ2-1,NA,TRBV27,TRBD2,TGTGCCAGCAGTTTGGGAGGGAAGTACAATGAGCAGTTCTTC,CASSLGGKYNEQFF
TRBJ2-3,NA,TRBV2,NA,TGTGCCACGCTCTTGGGGGGCCCCCACGTTCGGGCACAGACAGATACGCAGTATTTT,CATLLGGPHVRAQTDTQYF
TRBJ1-1,NA,TRBV7-9,NA,TGTGCCAGCACCTCGGTTCCGAACACTGAAGCTTTCTTT,CASTSVPNTEAFF
TRBJ2-1,once,TRBV9,NA,TGTGCCAGCAGCCGGAGCGATGAGCAGTTCTTC,CASSRSDEQFF
TRBJ1-2,NA,TRBV2,TRBD1,TGTGCCAGCCCAGGCACAGGGGCCATGGTTGGAGGCTACACCTTC,CASPGTGAMVGGYTF
TRBJ2-3,NA,TRBV9,NA,TGTGCCAGCAGCCTAGGGTGGGGATACACAGATACGCAGTATTTT,CASSLGWGYTDTQYF